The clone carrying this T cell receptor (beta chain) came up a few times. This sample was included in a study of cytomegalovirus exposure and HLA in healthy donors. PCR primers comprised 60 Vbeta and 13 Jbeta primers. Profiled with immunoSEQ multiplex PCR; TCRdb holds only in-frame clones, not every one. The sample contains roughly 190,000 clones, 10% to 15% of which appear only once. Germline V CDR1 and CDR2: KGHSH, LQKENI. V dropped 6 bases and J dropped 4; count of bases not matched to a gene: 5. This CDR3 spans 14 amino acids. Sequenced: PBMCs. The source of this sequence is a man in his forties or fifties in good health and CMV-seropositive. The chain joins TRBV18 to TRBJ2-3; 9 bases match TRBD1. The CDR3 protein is CASSLTGGADTQYF. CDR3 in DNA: TGTGCCAGCTCCCTTACAGGGGGCGCAGATACGCAGTATTTT.